This TCR beta chain is drawn from a study of blood T cell repertoires in COVID-19. The V segment lost 5 bases and the J segment 2 bases; nucleotides outside the gene matches: 2. This CDR3 region has 14 residues. The germline V gene encodes CDR1 LNHNV and CDR2 YYDKDF (reference sequence). Sequencing used immunoSEQ multiplex PCR; TCRdb keeps in-frame clones, though not all of them. Among 200,000 or so clones listed, about 83% were seen once. This sequence joins TRBV15 and TRBJ2-1; 8 nucleotides agree with TRBD2. This clonotype originated in a person aged 70 to 85 with COVID-19, enrolled during active disease. Sample: peripheral blood. The CDR3 loop reads CATSLSGAYNEQFF. DNA for the CDR3: TGTGCCACCAGCCTTAGCGGGGCCTACAATGAGCAGTTCTTC.